The clone carrying this T cell receptor (beta chain) came up once. Trimming removed 1 base from V and 11 bases from J, with 11 bases in between. This CDR3 region has 12 residues. The germline CDR1 and CDR2 sequences are SGHTA and FQGNSA. Method: immunoSEQ multiplex PCR; TCRdb's copy keeps in-frame clones and lacks some. The data show more than 70,000 clones, approximately 89% seen once. This sample was included in a study of control samples from healthy donors and cancer patients. The specimen sequenced was PBMCs. This chain connects TRBV7-2 to TRBJ1-1, with a tentative D call TRBD1 (6 bases). The receptor was derived from a man between 60 and 75 years old with lung cancer. The CDR3 DNA sequence: TGTGCCAGCAGCTTAGTGGGGGCTGGGGCTTTCTTT. This codes for CASSLVGAGAFF.